What follows are 24 T cell receptor beta chains derived from one specimen sequenced in a study of T cells in Graves' hyperthyroidism and ophthalmopathy. Template material for amplifying TCR beta CDR3 regions consisted of RNA transcripts. Using the HTBI primer set, a first-round RT-PCR was run on the TCR CDR3. MiXCR, run by TCRdb on the multiplex PCR reads, gives a single entry per CDR3 protein. The sample includes approximately 710,000 distinct CDR3 sequences, around 15% of them seen just once. Sample: blood. These receptor sequences come from a man aged 50-59 years with Graves' hyperthyroidism.

This clonotype was detected a few times. This chain links TRBV6-1 with TRBJ1-2; D unresolved. The CDR3 runs 14 residues. V gave up 5 bases and J gave up 8 bases, with 18 bases separating them. Germline assignment: CDR1 MNHNS and CDR2 SASEGT. CDR3 in amino acids: CASSYGRRTGGYTF. CDR3 in DNA: TGTGCCAGCAGTTATGGAAGGCGTACGGGAGGCTACACCTTC.

This clonotype was recorded at least ten times. This chain uses TRBV12-3 or TRBV12-4 with TRBJ1-2; no reliable D call. V lost 9 bases and J lost 5, with 19 bases in between. This CDR3 has 14 amino acids. The CDR3 is CASSTREGSYGYTF. The CDR3, as DNA: TGTGCCAGTTCTACGAGGGAAGGTAGTTATGGCTACACCTTC.

The chain has TRBV7-8 and TRBJ2-1, with 11 bases lining up with TRBD2. V shed 5 bases and J 6 bases; nucleotides not matched to a gene: 12. Germline values: CDR1 SGHVS, CDR2 FQNEAQ. The CDR3 spans 17 residues. This CDR3 reads CASSGRASGRSTNEQFF. CDR3 DNA: TGTGCCAGCAGCGGAAGGGCTAGCGGGAGGTCGACCAATGAGCAGTTCTTC.

DNA for the CDR3: TGCGCCAGCAGAAAGGGGACAGACACCGGGGAGCTGTTTTTT. Its protein is CASRKGTDTGELFF. V gene TRBV5-1 combines with J gene TRBJ2-2; 7 nucleotides align to TRBD1. Per germline, CDR1 SGHRS and CDR2 YFSETQ. This CDR3 is 14 amino acids long. V shed 5 bases, J shed 3 bases, and the junction held 4 bases outside the gene matches.

This clonotype was recorded a few times. The rearrangement joins TRBV30 to TRBJ1-6; TRBD1 matches at 9 bases. The germline V gene has CDR1 GTSNPN and CDR2 SVGIG (reference sequence). Trimming cost V 6 bases and J 9 bases; bases outside gene matches: 6. The CDR3 contains 13 residues. CDR3 nucleotides: TGTGCCTGCAACAGGGGGCGCGGTTCACCCCTCCACTTT. It yields the protein CACNRGRGSPLHF.

This clonotype has more than one count but fewer than ten. The rearrangement joins TRBV19 to TRBJ1-1; the D gene is possibly TRBD1 (5 bases). The germline gives CDR1 LNHDA, CDR2 SQIVND (reference sequence). This CDR3 spans 14 amino acids. Trimming removed 1 base at V and 4 bases at J, with 10 bases between. The CDR3 DNA reads TGTGCCAGTAGTATAGCCGAGGGACTCACTGAAGCTTTCTTT. Translating it yields CASSIAEGLTEAFF.

The chain recombines TRBV12-3 or TRBV12-4 with TRBJ1-2; D unclear. The V end was cut by 6 bases, the J end by 4 bases, with 15 bases between. The CDR3 runs to 14 residues. CDR3 DNA: TGTGCCAGCAGCCCGGTACCCGGGATCTATGGCTACACCTTC. Translation: CASSPVPGIYGYTF.

This clonotype was detected ten times or more. This chain joins TRBV7-2 and TRBJ2-4, with a possible D match to TRBD2 (6 bases). The CDR3 spans 15 residues. Germline V gives CDR1 SGHTA, CDR2 FQGNSA. V was trimmed by 4 bases and J by 8 bases, leaving 18 bases between them. Here the CDR3 reads CASSSGTHLRDIQYF. CDR3 nucleotide sequence: TGTGCCAGCAGCTCCGGGACTCACCTAAGGGACATTCAGTACTTC.

The table lists this clonotype with many counts. CDR3 sequence (DNA): TGTGCCAGCAGTCCGCCCGGCGCAGGAAAAAACTATGGCTACACCTTC. It codes for CASSPPGAGKNYGYTF. The rearrangement joins TRBV27 to TRBJ1-2, with D hard to call. The V end lost 5 bases, the J end lost 2 bases, and 18 bases lay between the germline ends. Germline CDR1 and CDR2: MNHEY and SMNVEV (reference sequence). The CDR3 runs 16 residues.

This clonotype appeared many times. The chain links TRBV2 to TRBJ1-5; D is uncertain. V gave up 3 bases and J gave up 4 bases, with 7 bases separating them. CDR3 length: 13 residues. The germline CDR1 and CDR2 sequences are SNHLY and FYNNEI. The DNA for the CDR3 is TGTGCCAGCAGTGACAGGCCAAATCAGCCCCAGCATTTT. This gives the protein CASSDRPNQPQHF.

This clonotype has a handful of counts. The chain links TRBV5-4 to TRBJ2-3; TRBD2 matches 14 bases. The CDR3 runs 15 residues. J lost 6 bases, V lost 4 bases, and 4 bases had no gene match. Germline V lookup: CDR1 SGHNT, CDR2 YYREEE (reference sequence). The CDR3 DNA reads as TGTGCCAGCAGCAGACTAGCGGGAGGGGTCGATACGCAGTATTTT. Translated: CASSRLAGGVDTQYF. Based on the CDR3 plus reference TRBV5-4 and TRBJ2-3, the full variable domain is ETGVTQSPTHLIKTRGQQVTLRCSSQSGHNTVSWYQQALGQGPQFIFQYYREEENGRGNFPPRFSGLQFPNYSSELNVNALELDDSALYLCASSRLAGGVDTQYFGPGTRLTVL.

The rearrangement joins TRBV27 to TRBJ1-4, with 7 nucleotides matching TRBD1. V lost 11 bases and J lost 5; bases outside the gene matches: 8. This CDR3 region has 13 residues. CDR1 MNHEY and CDR2 SMNVEV come from the germline V gene (reference sequence). The CDR3 loop is CASAGGQNEKLFF. DNA of the CDR3: TGTGCCTCAGCAGGGGGACAGAATGAAAAACTGTTTTTT.

This clonotype was recorded many times. This rearrangement joins TRBV12-3 or TRBV12-4 to TRBJ1-2, with D tentatively TRBD1 (6 bases). This CDR3 contains 18 residues. V lost 5 bases, J lost 0 bases, and 22 bases lay in between. CDR3 amino acids: CASSPTLRTEGTNYGYTF. Here the CDR3 DNA reads TGTGCCAGCAGTCCAACTCTTCGGACAGAGGGGACTAACTATGGCTACACCTTC.

Regarding this clonotype: Compared with germline, one end of the junction differs, possibly owing to a read error. This chain connects TRBV6-2 or TRBV6-3 to TRBJ2-7; D is perhaps TRBD1 (6 bases). This CDR3 has 13 amino acids. Germline V CDR1 and CDR2: MNHEY, SVGEGT. For the CDR3, the DNA is TGTGCCGTCGCAGGGGTTAGCTCCTACGGGCAGTACTTC. Amino acids: CAVAGVSSYGQYF.

The table lists this clonotype with a few counts. The chain couples TRBV5-4 to TRBJ2-2; D may be TRBD1 (5 bases). V gave up 2 bases and J gave up 3 bases, with 8 bases separating them. The length of the CDR3 is 14 residues. CDR1 is SGHNT and CDR2 is YYREEE in the germline V gene (reference sequence). The CDR3 DNA sequence: TGTGCCAGCAGCTTCTGGGGCGACACCGGGGAGCTGTTTTTT. It translates to CASSFWGDTGELFF.

This clonotype turned up a few times. The V gene is TRBV4-3, the J gene TRBJ2-1; 7 positions agree with TRBD2. Germline V CDR1 and CDR2: LGHNA, YSLEER. The CDR3 is 17 amino acids. V gave up 2 bases and J gave up 7 bases; unmatched junction bases: 14. In DNA, the CDR3 is TGCGCCAGCAGCCAACCCGGGACTACTCTAGGGACGAATGAGCAGTTCTTC. As protein: CASSQPGTTLGTNEQFF.

There are a few counts of this clonotype. This sequence joins TRBV28 and TRBJ1-5, with D possibly TRBD1 on 5 matching bases. The CDR3 spans 15 residues. Trimming stripped 2 bases from V and 8 bases from J, with 16 bases between. Germline-derived CDR1 and CDR2 are MDHEN and SYDVKM. The CDR3 is CASSLLRVVMKPQHF. For the CDR3, the DNA is TGTGCCAGCAGTTTACTCAGGGTGGTGATGAAGCCCCAGCATTTT.

This clonotype was counted at least ten times. The CDR3 loop is CAIRPARGNEAFF. In nucleotides, the CDR3 is TGTGCCATCAGGCCTGCTCGGGGTAATGAAGCTTTCTTT. The chain carries TRBV10-3 and TRBJ1-1; D remains unclear. This CDR3 has 13 amino acids. Between the trimmed V and J ends, which lost 6 bases and 7 bases, there was a span of 15 bases. Germline-derived CDR1 and CDR2 are ENHRY and SYGVKD.

The chain is built from TRBV6-5 and TRBJ1-1; a weak D match, TRBD1 (5 bases). The germline V and J ends were trimmed by 2 bases and 8 bases, with 9 bases remaining between them. The CDR3 is 12 amino acids. The germline gives CDR1 MNHEY, CDR2 SVGAGI. CDR3 bases: TGTGCCAGCAGTTACAGCAGGGAGGAAGCTTTCTTT. Translation: CASSYSREEAFF.

This clonotype was detected ten times or more. CDR3 bases: TGTGCCAGCAGTTATGGCTCTAGCGGAAACACAGATACGCAGTATTTT. Translated: CASSYGSSGNTDTQYF. This chain connects TRBV12-3 or TRBV12-4 to TRBJ2-3, with TRBD2 identical over 7 bases. Losses at the gene ends were 4 bases for V and 2 bases for J; bases not matched to a gene: 9. CDR3 length: 16 amino acids.

In its sample, this clonotype was seen a few times. This chain connects TRBV12-3 or TRBV12-4 to TRBJ1-5; D gene unclear. Trimming removed 3 bases at V and 5 bases at J, with 8 bases between. The CDR3 contains 13 residues. Here the CDR3 reads CASSFNGYQPQHF. In DNA form, the CDR3 reads TGTGCCAGCAGTTTTAACGGCTATCAGCCCCAGCATTTT.

At least ten counts were recorded for this clonotype. The chain recombines TRBV30 with TRBJ2-7; D is ambiguous. Germline loops: CDR1 GTSNPN, CDR2 SVGIG (reference sequence). The CDR3 loop spans 12 amino acids. Trimming removed 1 base from V and 1 base from J, with 5 bases in between. CDR3 bases: TGTGCCTGGAGTGCGGAGTCCTACGAGCAGTACTTC. It codes for CAWSAESYEQYF.

This clonotype was found many times. The chain carries TRBV19 and TRBJ1-1; TRBD1 matches at 12 bases. CDR1 and CDR2 from the germline V gene are LNHDA and SQIVND (reference sequence). The CDR3 is 16 amino acids. J lost 5 bases, V lost 4 bases, and 8 bases had no gene match. The CDR3 nucleotides read TGTGCCAGTAGTAGGGGGACAGGGGGCGCGGATACTGAAGCTTTCTTT. It codes for CASSRGTGGADTEAFF. Together with reference TRBV19 and TRBJ1-1, the CDR3 gives the full variable domain: DGGITQSPKYLFRKEGQNVTLSCEQNLNHDAMYWYRQDPGQGLRLIYYSQIVNDFQKGDIAEGYSVSREKKESFPLTVTSAQKNPTAFYLCASSRGTGGADTEAFFGQGTRLTVV.

The chain recombines TRBV27 with TRBJ2-5, with 8 bases matching TRBD1. V shed 6 bases and J 4 bases; nucleotides not matched to a gene: 10. The CDR3 is made up of 15 amino acids. CDR1 is MNHEY and CDR2 is SMNVEV in the germline V gene (reference sequence). The CDR3 bases are TGTGCCAGCAGCCACCTGCAGGGGGCCGGAGAGACCCAGTACTTC. Translation: CASSHLQGAGETQYF.